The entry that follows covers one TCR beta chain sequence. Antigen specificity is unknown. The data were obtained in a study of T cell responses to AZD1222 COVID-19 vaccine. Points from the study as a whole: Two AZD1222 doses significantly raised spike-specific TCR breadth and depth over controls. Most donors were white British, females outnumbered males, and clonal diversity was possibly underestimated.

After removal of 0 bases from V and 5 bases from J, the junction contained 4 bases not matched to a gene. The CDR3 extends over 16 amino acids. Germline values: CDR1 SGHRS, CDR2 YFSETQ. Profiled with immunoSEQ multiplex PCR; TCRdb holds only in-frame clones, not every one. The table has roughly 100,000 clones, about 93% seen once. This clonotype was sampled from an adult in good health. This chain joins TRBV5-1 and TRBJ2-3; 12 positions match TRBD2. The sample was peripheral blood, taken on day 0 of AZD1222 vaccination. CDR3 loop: CASSLVTSGGKDTQYF. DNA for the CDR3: TGCGCCAGCAGCTTGGTAACTAGCGGGGGGAAAGATACGCAGTATTTT.